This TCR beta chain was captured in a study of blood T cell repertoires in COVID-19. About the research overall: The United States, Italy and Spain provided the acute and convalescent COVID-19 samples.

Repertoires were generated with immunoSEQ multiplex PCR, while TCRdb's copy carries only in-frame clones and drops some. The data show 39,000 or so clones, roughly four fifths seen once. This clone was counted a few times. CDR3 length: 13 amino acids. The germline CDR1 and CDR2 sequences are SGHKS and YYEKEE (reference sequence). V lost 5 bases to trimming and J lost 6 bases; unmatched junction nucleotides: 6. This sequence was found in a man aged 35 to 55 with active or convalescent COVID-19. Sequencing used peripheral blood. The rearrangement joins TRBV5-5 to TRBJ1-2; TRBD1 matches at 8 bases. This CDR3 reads CASSRQGRDGYTF. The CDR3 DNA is TGTGCCAGCAGTCGACAGGGGAGAGATGGCTACACCTTC.